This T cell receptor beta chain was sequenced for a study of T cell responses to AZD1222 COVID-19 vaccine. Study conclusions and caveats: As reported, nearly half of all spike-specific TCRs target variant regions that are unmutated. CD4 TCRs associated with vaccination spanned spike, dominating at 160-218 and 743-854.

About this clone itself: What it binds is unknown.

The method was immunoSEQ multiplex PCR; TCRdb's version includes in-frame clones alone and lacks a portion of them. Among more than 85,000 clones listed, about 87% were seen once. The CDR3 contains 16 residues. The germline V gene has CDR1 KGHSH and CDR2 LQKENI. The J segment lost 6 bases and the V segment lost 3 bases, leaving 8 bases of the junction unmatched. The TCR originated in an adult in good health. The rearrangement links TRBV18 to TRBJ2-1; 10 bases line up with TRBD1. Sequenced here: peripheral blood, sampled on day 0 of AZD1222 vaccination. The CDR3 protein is CASSPSGTGVLNEQFF. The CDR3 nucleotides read TGTGCCAGCTCACCTTCCGGGACAGGGGTTCTCAATGAGCAGTTCTTC.